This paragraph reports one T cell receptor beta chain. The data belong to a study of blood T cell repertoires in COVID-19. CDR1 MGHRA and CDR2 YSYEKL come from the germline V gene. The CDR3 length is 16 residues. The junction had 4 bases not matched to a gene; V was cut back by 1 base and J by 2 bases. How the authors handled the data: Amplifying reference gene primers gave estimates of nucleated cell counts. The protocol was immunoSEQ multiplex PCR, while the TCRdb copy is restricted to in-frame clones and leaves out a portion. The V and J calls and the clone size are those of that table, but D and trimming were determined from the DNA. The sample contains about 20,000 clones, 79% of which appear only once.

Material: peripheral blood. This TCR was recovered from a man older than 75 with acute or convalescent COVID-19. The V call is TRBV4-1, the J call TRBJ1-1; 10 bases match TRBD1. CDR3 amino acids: CASSQGGTGVNTEAFF. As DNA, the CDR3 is TGCGCCAGCAGCCAAGGCGGGACAGGGGTTAACACTGAAGCTTTCTTT.